These 22 T cell receptor beta chains were all obtained from the same sample, sequenced in a study of CD8 T cells in acute hepatitis C reinfection. Libraries were prepared by immunoSEQ multiplex PCR; TCRdb keeps only in-frame clonotypes and omits some of them. The sample has under 4,000 clones, less than 45% seen once. Whole-study results and caveats: Preferential TRBV04 and TRBV06 usage appeared in all groups and was not explained by the naive pool.

Stated time point: acute HCV infection, within 168 days of estimated infection date. Sequencing of hepatitis C virus-specific cells was done ex vivo rather than after in vitro expansion. The sequencing used HCV NS3-1073 tetramer-sorted CD8+ T cells from PBMCs, collected during acute infection. These receptor sequences come from a man aged 30 to 39 with chronic hepatitis C.

This chain connects TRBV9 to TRBJ2-3; D is perhaps TRBD2 (6 bases). Between the trimmed V and J ends, which lost 4 bases and 3 bases, there was a span of 12 bases. Germline lookup yields CDR1 SGDLS and CDR2 YYNGEE. The CDR3 loop spans 14 amino acids. CDR3 sequence (DNA): TGTGCCAGCAGCCTTCTGGGAGGAACAGATACGCAGTATTTT. Translating gives CASSLLGGTDTQYF.

This sequence joins TRBV4-2 and TRBJ2-2; TRBD1 is a possible D gene (5 bases). The CDR3 totals 16 residues. The V gene lost 0 bases and the J gene lost 5 bases, with 13 bases spanning the gap. CDR1 is LGHNA, CDR2 YNFKEQ, per germline. This chain's CDR3 is CASSQEMQPGTGELFF. The CDR3 bases are TGTGCCAGCAGCCAAGAGATGCAACCAGGGACCGGGGAGCTGTTTTTT.

V and J are TRBV6-1 and TRBJ2-1, with TRBD2 matching over 10 bases. Trimming at V came to 6 bases and at J to 6 bases, leaving 8 bases not matched to a gene. The CDR3 has 15 residues. The germline CDR1 and CDR2 sequences are MNHNS and SASEGT. This CDR3 is CASRVLAGEPNEQFF. For the CDR3, the DNA is TGTGCCAGCAGAGTTCTAGCGGGAGAACCCAATGAGCAGTTCTTC.

On this clone: This sample includes further DNA sequences coding for the same CDR3. V and J are TRBV4-2 and TRBJ1-1; D is unclear. The CDR3 contains 13 residues. V was clipped by 3 bases and J by 2 bases, with 7 bases between them. Germline assignment: CDR1 LGHNA and CDR2 YNFKEQ. The CDR3 bases are TGTGCCAGCAGCCAGGAACTAAACACTGAAGCTTTCTTT. This sequence encodes CASSQELNTEAFF.

There are a few counts of this clone. CDR3 region: CASSLHPEGDEQYF. CDR3 nucleotide sequence: TGTGCCAGCAGCTTACACCCCGAGGGCGACGAGCAGTACTTC. V is TRBV13 and J is TRBJ2-7, with D possibly matching TRBD2 (5 bases). Trimming removed 2 bases at V and 5 bases at J, with 13 bases between. Germline V gene lookup returns CDR1 PRHDT and CDR2 FYEKMQ (reference sequence). The CDR3 totals 14 residues.

Details on this clone: This same CDR3 is encoded by further DNA sequences in the sample. This sequence joins TRBV4-3 and TRBJ2-7; D is tentatively TRBD1 or TRBD2 (6 bases each). V was pared by 0 bases and J by 6 bases, with 15 bases between. Germline V gene sequence: CDR1 LGHNA, CDR2 YSLEER. The CDR3 totals 15 residues. CDR3 nucleotide sequence: TGCGCCAGCAGCCAAGAGCCGGGGGCCCCGGGCGAGCAGTACTTC. Protein: CASSQEPGAPGEQYF.

The CDR3 DNA reads as TGTGCCAGTAGTATAGGTCCCATCGGTGACAGCGGGAGCCAGATCTACAATGAGCAGTTCTTC. Its protein is CASSIGPIGDSGSQIYNEQFF. The chain carries TRBV19 and TRBJ2-1; 8 bases map to TRBD2. CDR3 length: 21 amino acids. Unmatched junction bases numbered 20, after V lost 1 base and J lost 3 bases. Germline V CDR1 and CDR2: LNHDA, SQIVND (reference sequence).

J is TRBJ1-2 and V is TRBV5-4; 9 nucleotides match TRBD1. V lost 3 bases and J lost 8; bases outside the gene matches: 11. Germline values: CDR1 SGHNT, CDR2 YYREEE (reference sequence). The CDR3 covers 15 residues. As DNA, the CDR3 is TGTGCCAGCAGCTCACGTCCCGGGACAGGGTTAGGCTACACCTTC. It codes for CASSSRPGTGLGYTF. Based on the CDR3 plus reference TRBV5-4 and TRBJ1-2, the full variable domain is ETGVTQSPTHLIKTRGQQVTLRCSSQSGHNTVSWYQQALGQGPQFIFQYYREEENGRGNFPPRFSGLQFPNYSSELNVNALELDDSALYLCASSSRPGTGLGYTFGSGTRLTVV.

V and J are TRBV2 and TRBJ2-3, with 8 bases lining up with TRBD1. The length of the CDR3 is 17 residues. The trim removed 5 bases at V and 0 bases at J, leaving 10 bases unmatched. The germline V gene encodes CDR1 SNHLY and CDR2 FYNNEI. The DNA of the CDR3 is TGTGCCAGCAGTTCCTTTAGTCGACAGGGGAGCACAGATACGCAGTATTTT. Translated: CASSSFSRQGSTDTQYF.

V and J are TRBV7-2 and TRBJ2-7, with 10 bases lining up with TRBD1. Unmatched junction bases numbered 9, after V lost 5 bases and J lost 2 bases. The germline V gene encodes CDR1 SGHTA and CDR2 FQGNSA. This CDR3 is 16 amino acids long. CDR3 coding DNA: TGTGCCAGCAGCGTAACCGGGACAGGGGCCCCCTACGAGCAGTACTTC. Translated: CASSVTGTGAPYEQYF. The full variable domain, in which reference TRBV7-2 and TRBJ2-7 provide the parts outside the CDR3, is GAGVSQSPSNKVTEKGKDVELRCDPISGHTALYWYRQSLGQGLEFLIYFQGNSAPDKSGLPSDRFSAERTGGSVSTLTIQRTQQEDSAVYLCASSVTGTGAPYEQYFGPGTRLTVT.

The gene calls are TRBV5-4 and TRBJ2-3; 9 bases agree with TRBD1. The V segment lost 4 bases and the J segment 10 bases; nucleotides outside the gene matches: 7. The CDR3 spans 13 residues. Germline CDR1 SGHNT, CDR2 YYREEE (reference sequence). The CDR3 coding sequence is TGTGCCAGCAGCACAGGGACAGGGACTGCGCAGTATTTT. Its translation is CASSTGTGTAQYF.

This clone came up a few times. This chain uses TRBV7-3 with TRBJ2-5; 13 positions agree with TRBD2. The germline V gene has CDR1 SGHTA and CDR2 FQGTGA. The CDR3 consists of 18 residues. The V and J ends lost 2 bases and 2 bases, in that order; junction bases with no gene match: 8. CDR3 in amino acids: CASSLALTSGGFQETQYF. CDR3 bases: TGTGCCAGCAGCTTAGCCCTGACTAGCGGGGGGTTTCAAGAGACCCAGTACTTC.

This clone was recorded a few times. This sequence joins TRBV4-1 and TRBJ2-3; 9 nucleotides agree with TRBD1. Germline values: CDR1 MGHRA, CDR2 YSYEKL. Losses at the gene ends were 5 bases for V and 8 bases for J; bases not matched to a gene: 14. The CDR3 consists of 16 residues. The CDR3 bases are TGCGCCAGCAGCTCAAGCGGAACAGGGGGCCTCGGTACGCAGTATTTT. Encoded protein: CASSSSGTGGLGTQYF.

This clone was recorded once. The rearrangement links TRBV4-3 to TRBJ2-3, with 10 bases matching TRBD2. Germline V gene data show CDR1 as LGHNA and CDR2 as YSLEER. The V gene end was trimmed by 0 bases and the J gene end by 6 bases; junction bases not matched to a gene: 15. The CDR3 covers 19 residues. CDR3 nucleotides: TGCGCCAGCAGCCAAGAACCCTACCATTCTAGCGGGGGAGGGGATACGCAGTATTTT. Amino acids: CASSQEPYHSSGGGDTQYF.

This clone is termed medium-sized (0.01 to 0.1%). The chain carries TRBV6-5 and TRBJ2-3; TRBD2 matches 10 bases. With 6 bases clipped from V and 4 bases from J, the junction kept 7 bases outside the gene matches. In germline, CDR1 is MNHEY, CDR2 SVGAGI. This CDR3 has 15 amino acids. The CDR3 spells CASSPLAGVADTQYF. Here the CDR3 DNA reads TGTGCCAGCAGCCCCCTAGCGGGAGTTGCAGATACGCAGTATTTT.

By share, this clone counts as medium-sized (0.01 to 0.1%). In the same sample, other DNA sequences code for this CDR3. V is TRBV4-2 and J is TRBJ2-7; TRBD2 matches at 7 bases. The ends lost 0 bases at V and 2 bases at J; junction bases unmatched: 7. CDR3 size: 16 residues. Germline V gene data show CDR1 as LGHNA and CDR2 as YNFKEQ. CDR3 in DNA: TGTGCCAGCAGCCAAGAAGCGGCGGGAGCGCCCTACGAGCAGTACTTC. This encodes CASSQEAAGAPYEQYF.

This clone has just a few counts. The chain employs TRBV9 and TRBJ1-1; D perhaps matches TRBD1 (5 bases). CDR1 is SGDLS, CDR2 YYNGEE, per germline. There are 17 residues in the CDR3. The V gene lost 0 bases and the J gene lost 1 base, with 16 bases spanning the gap. The CDR3 region has the DNA TGTGCCAGCAGCGTAGTAGACTCTACGGGACCGAACACTGAAGCTTTCTTT. This codes for CASSVVDSTGPNTEAFF.

V usage is TRBV27 and J usage is TRBJ2-5; TRBD1 matches 12 bases. Germline V CDR1 and CDR2: MNHEY, SMNVEV (reference sequence). This CDR3 has 15 amino acids. The trim removed 8 bases at V and 5 bases at J, leaving 9 bases unmatched. CDR3 sequence: CASAGTGGAWETQYF. CDR3 nucleotide sequence: TGTGCCAGCGCCGGGACAGGGGGCGCTTGGGAGACCCAGTACTTC.

As regards this clone: Relative to the germline gene, one junction end is altered; a read error may explain this. The sample contains more than one DNA sequence encoding this CDR3. The rearrangement uses TRBV4-3 and TRBJ2-2, with D perhaps assigned TRBD1 or TRBD2 (6 bases each). The CDR3 is 15 residues long. CDR1 and CDR2 (germline): LGHNA, YSLEER. The CDR3 protein is CASSQETGAPGELFF. The CDR3 DNA sequence: TGCGCTAGCAGCCAAGAGACGGGGGCCCCCGGGGAGCTGTTTTTT.

This clone was counted once. V is TRBV19 and J is TRBJ2-5; 10 nucleotides line up with TRBD2. V trimming: 1 base; J trimming: 1 base; junction bases outside the gene matches: 6. The CDR3 covers 17 residues. CDR1 is LNHDA and CDR2 is SQIVND in the germline V gene (reference sequence). The CDR3 nucleotides read TGTGCCAGTAGTATAGGTTTGGCTAGCGGGGGCCAAGAGACCCAGTACTTC. Amino acids: CASSIGLASGGQETQYF.

V usage is TRBV4-1 and J usage is TRBJ2-5; 13 bases line up with TRBD2. The CDR3 covers 17 residues. Germline lookup yields CDR1 MGHRA and CDR2 YSYEKL. The V gene end was trimmed by 1 base and the J gene end by 0 bases; junction bases not matched to a gene: 2. This chain's CDR3 is CASSQVTSGGYQETQYF. DNA of the CDR3: TGCGCCAGCAGCCAAGTGACTAGCGGGGGGTACCAAGAGACCCAGTACTTC.

DNA for the CDR3: TGTGCCAGCAGCTTTCTGTCCTCTGGGGCCAACGTCCTGACTTTC. This gives the protein CASSFLSSGANVLTF. This chain joins TRBV7-3 and TRBJ2-6; D unclear. Germline CDR1 and CDR2: SGHTA and FQGTGA. The CDR3 consists of 15 residues. The V end was cut by 3 bases, the J end by 0 bases, with 6 bases between.